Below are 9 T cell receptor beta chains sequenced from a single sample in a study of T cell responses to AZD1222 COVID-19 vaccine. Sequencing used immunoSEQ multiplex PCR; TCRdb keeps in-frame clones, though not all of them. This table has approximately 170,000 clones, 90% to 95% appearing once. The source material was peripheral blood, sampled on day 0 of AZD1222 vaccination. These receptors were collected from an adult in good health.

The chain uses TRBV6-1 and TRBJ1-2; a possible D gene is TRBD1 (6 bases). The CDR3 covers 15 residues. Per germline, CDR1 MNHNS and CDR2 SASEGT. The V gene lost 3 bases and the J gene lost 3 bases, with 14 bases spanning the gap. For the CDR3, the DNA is TGTGCCAGCAGTGAGGGGCAGGGGAAGCACTATGGCTACACCTTC. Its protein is CASSEGQGKHYGYTF.

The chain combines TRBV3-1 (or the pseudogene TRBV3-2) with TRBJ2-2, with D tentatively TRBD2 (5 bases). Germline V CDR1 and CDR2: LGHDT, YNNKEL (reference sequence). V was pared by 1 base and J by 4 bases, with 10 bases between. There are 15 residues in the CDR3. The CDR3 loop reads CASSQGSGVTGELFF. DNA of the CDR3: TGTGCCAGCAGCCAAGGTTCCGGGGTCACCGGGGAGCTGTTTTTT.

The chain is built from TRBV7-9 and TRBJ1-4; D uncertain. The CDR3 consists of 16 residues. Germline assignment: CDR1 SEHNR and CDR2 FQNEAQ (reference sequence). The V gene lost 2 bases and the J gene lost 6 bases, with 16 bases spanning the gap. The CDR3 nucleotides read TGTGCCAGCAGCTTATCGGGTGAGATGATCGATGAAAAACTGTTTTTT. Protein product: CASSLSGEMIDEKLFF.

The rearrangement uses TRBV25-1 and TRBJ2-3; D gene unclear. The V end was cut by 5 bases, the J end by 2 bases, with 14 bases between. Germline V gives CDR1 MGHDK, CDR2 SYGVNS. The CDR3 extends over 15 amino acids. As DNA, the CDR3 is TGTGCCAGCAGTCTAGGTCTACTGTACACAGATACGCAGTATTTT. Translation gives CASSLGLLYTDTQYF.

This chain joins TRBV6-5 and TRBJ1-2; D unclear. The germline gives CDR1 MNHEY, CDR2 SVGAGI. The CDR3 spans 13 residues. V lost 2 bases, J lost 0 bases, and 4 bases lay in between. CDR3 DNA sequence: TGTGCCAGCAGTTACGGACCTAACTATGGCTACACCTTC. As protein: CASSYGPNYGYTF.

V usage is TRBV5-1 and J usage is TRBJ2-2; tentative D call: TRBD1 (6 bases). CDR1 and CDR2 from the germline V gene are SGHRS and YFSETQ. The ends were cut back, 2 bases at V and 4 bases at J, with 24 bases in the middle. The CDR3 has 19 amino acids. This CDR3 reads CASSFLQKTGSDLTGELFF. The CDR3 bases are TGCGCCAGCAGCTTCCTCCAAAAGACAGGATCGGACCTCACCGGGGAGCTGTTTTTT.

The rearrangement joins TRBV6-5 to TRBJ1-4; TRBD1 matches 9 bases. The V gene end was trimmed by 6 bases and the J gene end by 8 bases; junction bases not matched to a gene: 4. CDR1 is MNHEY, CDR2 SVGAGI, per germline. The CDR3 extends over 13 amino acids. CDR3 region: CASSGQGMEKLFF. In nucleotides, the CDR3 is TGTGCCAGCAGCGGACAGGGGATGGAAAAACTGTTTTTT.

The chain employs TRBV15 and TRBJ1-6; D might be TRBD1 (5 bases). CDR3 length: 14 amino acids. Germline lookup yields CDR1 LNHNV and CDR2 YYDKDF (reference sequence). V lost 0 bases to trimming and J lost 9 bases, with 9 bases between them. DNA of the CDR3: TGTGCCACCAGCAGAGATGGTGGGGGTTCACCCCTCCACTTT. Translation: CATSRDGGGSPLHF.

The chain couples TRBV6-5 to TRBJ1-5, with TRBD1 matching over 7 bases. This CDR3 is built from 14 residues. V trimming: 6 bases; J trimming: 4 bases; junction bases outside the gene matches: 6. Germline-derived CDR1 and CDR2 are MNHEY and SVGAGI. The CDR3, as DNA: TGTGCCAGCAGGGGGACAGCTTATAATCAGCCCCAGCATTTT. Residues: CASRGTAYNQPQHF.